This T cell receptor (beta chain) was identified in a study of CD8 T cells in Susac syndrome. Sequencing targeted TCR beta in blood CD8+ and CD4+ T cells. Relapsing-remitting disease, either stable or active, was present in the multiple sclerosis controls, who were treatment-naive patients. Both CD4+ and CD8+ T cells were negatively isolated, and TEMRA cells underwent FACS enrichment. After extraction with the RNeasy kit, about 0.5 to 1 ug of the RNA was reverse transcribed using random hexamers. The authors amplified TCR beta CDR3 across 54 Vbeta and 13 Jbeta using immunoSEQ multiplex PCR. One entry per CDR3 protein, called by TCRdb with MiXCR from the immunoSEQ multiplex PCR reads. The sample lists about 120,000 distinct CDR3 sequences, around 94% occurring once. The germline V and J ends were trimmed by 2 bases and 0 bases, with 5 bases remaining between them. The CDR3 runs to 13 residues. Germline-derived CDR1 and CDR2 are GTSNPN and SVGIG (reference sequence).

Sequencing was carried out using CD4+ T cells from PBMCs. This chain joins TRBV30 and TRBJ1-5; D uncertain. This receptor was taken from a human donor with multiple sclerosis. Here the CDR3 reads CAWSQDSNQPQHF. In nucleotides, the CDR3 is TGTGCCTGGAGTCAAGATAGCAATCAGCCCCAGCATTTT.